Listed here are 27 T cell receptor beta chains from one sample, sequenced in a study of T cell responses to AZD1222 COVID-19 vaccine. Produced via immunoSEQ multiplex PCR; TCRdb's table is partial and in-frame only. The data contain 95,000 to 150,000 clones, roughly nine tenths of them singletons. The sample consisted of peripheral blood, taken on day 0 of AZD1222 vaccination. The receptors come from an adult in good health.

The chain links TRBV7-9 to TRBJ2-5; D is possibly TRBD2 (5 bases). CDR1 and CDR2 from the germline V gene are SEHNR and FQNEAQ (reference sequence). The CDR3 runs 16 residues. The V end lost 5 bases, the J end lost 5 bases, and 21 bases lay between the germline ends. The CDR3 reads CASSRLTGGHAETQYF. Written as DNA, the CDR3 is TGTGCCAGCAGCCGACTGACGGGCGGGCATGCGGAGACCCAGTACTTC.

This clone occurred once. The chain couples TRBV5-8 to TRBJ2-5; D might be TRBD1 (7 bases). Germline V gene lookup returns CDR1 SGHTS and CDR2 YDEGEE. Trimming cost V 1 base and J 5 bases, with 15 bases left between them. The CDR3 length is 15 residues. CDR3 sequence reads: CASSLRGPSGETQYF. In DNA form, the CDR3 reads TGTGCCAGCAGCTTGAGGGGGCCAAGCGGGGAGACCCAGTACTTC.

In its sample, this clone was seen a few times. This chain connects TRBV2 to TRBJ2-7, with D tentatively TRBD1 (5 bases). V was pared by 4 bases and J by 2 bases, with 9 bases between. Per germline, CDR1 SNHLY and CDR2 FYNNEI. CDR3 length: 13 amino acids. In DNA form, the CDR3 reads TGTGCCAGCAGTGGAGGACAAGCCTACGAGCAGTACTTC. Protein sequence: CASSGGQAYEQYF.

V gene TRBV28 combines with J gene TRBJ2-2; no reliable D call. The length of the CDR3 is 12 residues. With 5 bases removed from V and 13 bases from J, the gap between germline ends came to 14 bases. Germline V gives CDR1 MDHEN, CDR2 SYDVKM. The DNA for the CDR3 is TGTGCCAGCAGTGACCCTGGGCGGTCGCTGTTTTTT. Translation: CASSDPGRSLFF.

This clone was observed once. The V and J genes are TRBV18 and TRBJ1-1, with TRBD1 matching over 7 bases. Germline V gives CDR1 KGHSH, CDR2 LQKENI. The CDR3 contains 15 residues. Unmatched junction bases numbered 4, after V lost 2 bases and J lost 1 base. This chain's CDR3 is CASSPGYRGNTEAFF. DNA of the CDR3: TGTGCCAGCTCACCAGGATACAGGGGGAACACTGAAGCTTTCTTT.

The chain joins TRBV6-5 to TRBJ1-3, with 7 bases identical to TRBD1. Germline trimming cut 0 bases from V and 2 bases from J; bases unmatched to any gene: 1. CDR1 MNHEY and CDR2 SVGAGI come from the germline V gene. This CDR3 contains 15 residues. The CDR3 DNA reads TGTGCCAGCAGTTACTCACAGGGGACTGGAAACACCATATATTTT. It is translated as CASSYSQGTGNTIYF.

The V and J genes are TRBV4-3 and TRBJ2-5; 9 bases are a match to TRBD2. This CDR3 is built from 14 residues. The germline V gene encodes CDR1 LGHNA and CDR2 YSLEER. V lost 2 bases and J lost 3; bases outside the gene matches: 1. DNA of the CDR3: TGCGCCAGCAGCCAATTAGCGGGAGAAGAGACCCAGTACTTC. It yields the protein CASSQLAGEETQYF.

The genes are TRBV2 and TRBJ1-5; 9 nucleotides agree with TRBD1. Germline trimming cut 8 bases from V and 4 bases from J; bases unmatched to any gene: 15. This CDR3 spans 17 amino acids. Germline V lookup: CDR1 SNHLY, CDR2 FYNNEI. This CDR3 reads CASGRWDRVGRNQPQHF. DNA of the CDR3: TGTGCCAGCGGACGTTGGGACAGGGTGGGTCGTAATCAGCCCCAGCATTTT.

This chain uses TRBV19 with TRBJ2-1, with TRBD2 matching over 11 bases. CDR1 is LNHDA and CDR2 is SQIVND in the germline V gene (reference sequence). CDR3 size: 14 residues. V shed 5 bases and J 15 bases; nucleotides not matched to a gene: 12. The CDR3 region is CASSVRVLAGAPFF. CDR3 nucleotide sequence: TGTGCCAGTAGTGTCAGGGTACTAGCGGGAGCTCCGTTCTTC. The whole variable domain, remainder taken from reference TRBV19 and TRBJ2-1, is DGGITQSPKYLFRKEGQNVTLSCEQNLNHDAMYWYRQDPGQGLRLIYYSQIVNDFQKGDIAEGYSVSREKKESFPLTVTSAQKNPTAFYLCASSVRVLAGAPFFGPGTRLTVL.

The V gene is TRBV9, the J gene TRBJ2-1; possible D gene TRBD1, 6 bases. The CDR3 contains 13 residues. Germline CDR1 SGDLS, CDR2 YYNGEE. V lost 3 bases and J lost 8, with 12 bases in between. The CDR3 sequence: CASSDRQVDEQFF. CDR3 bases: TGTGCCAGCAGCGATCGACAGGTTGATGAGCAGTTCTTC.

The gene calls are TRBV20-1 and TRBJ1-3, with D possibly being TRBD1 (6 bases). Germline V CDR1 and CDR2: DFQATT, SNEGSKA (reference sequence). This CDR3 is 17 amino acids long. Trimming stripped 3 bases from V and 2 bases from J, with 20 bases between. CDR3 DNA: TGCAGTGCTAGTTCCGGGGGGACAAGACTGGCTGGAAACACCATATATTTT. This gives the protein CSASSGGTRLAGNTIYF.

The chain couples TRBV7-9 to TRBJ1-5, with D maybe TRBD1 (5 bases). Germline V gives CDR1 SEHNR, CDR2 FQNEAQ (reference sequence). The CDR3 covers 13 residues. With 5 bases removed from V and 2 bases from J, the gap between germline ends came to 7 bases. The CDR3 region is CASSVRGNQPQHF. In nucleotides, the CDR3 is TGTGCCAGCAGCGTCAGGGGCAATCAGCCCCAGCATTTT.

The genes are TRBV6-5 and TRBJ2-7; no clear D gene. Per the germline V gene, CDR1 is MNHEY and CDR2 is SVGAGI. The V end was cut by 6 bases, the J end by 5 bases, with 11 bases between. This CDR3 contains 12 residues. CDR3 sequence reads: CASSPRPHEQYF. CDR3 nucleotides: TGTGCCAGCAGCCCCAGACCCCACGAGCAGTACTTC.

CDR3 in amino acids: CASSSPGTGSYEQYF. DNA for the CDR3: TGCGCCAGCAGCTCCCCCGGGACAGGGTCCTACGAGCAGTACTTC. The V call is TRBV5-1, the J call TRBJ2-7, with 9 bases aligning to TRBD1. V was pared by 3 bases and J by 1 base, with 5 bases of the junction left unmatched. This CDR3 is built from 15 residues. Germline lookup yields CDR1 SGHRS and CDR2 YFSETQ.

V usage is TRBV19 and J usage is TRBJ1-2; a possible D gene is TRBD1 (6 bases). V was pared by 2 bases and J by 8 bases, with 15 bases between. Germline V CDR1 and CDR2: LNHDA, SQIVND (reference sequence). The CDR3 consists of 14 residues. CDR3 sequence (DNA): TGTGCCAGTAGTATACGACAGGCCCCGTGGGGCTACACCTTC. Encoded protein: CASSIRQAPWGYTF.

The chain combines TRBV7-8 with TRBJ2-7; TRBD1 matches at 9 bases. The CDR3 loop spans 13 amino acids. Germline V gives CDR1 SGHVS, CDR2 FQNEAQ. The V and J ends lost 5 bases and 6 bases, in that order; junction bases with no gene match: 5. The chain's CDR3 is CASSQDRGGEQYF. For the CDR3, the DNA is TGTGCCAGCAGCCAGGACAGGGGAGGCGAGCAGTACTTC.

This chain uses TRBV5-6 with TRBJ1-6; perhaps TRBD1 as D (5 bases). V was pared by 6 bases and J by 0 bases, with 16 bases between. The CDR3 covers 17 residues. Germline assignment: CDR1 SGHDT and CDR2 YYEEEE. The DNA of the CDR3 is TGTGCCAGCATCAAAGGACACCGAAGCTCCTATAATTCACCCCTCCACTTT. Translating it yields CASIKGHRSSYNSPLHF.

The V and J genes are TRBV27 and TRBJ2-1; the match to TRBD1 covers 9 bases. This CDR3 contains 15 residues. Per germline, CDR1 MNHEY and CDR2 SMNVEV (reference sequence). J was trimmed by 5 bases and V by 8 bases; bases with no gene match: 10. CDR3 DNA sequence: TGTGCCAGCGAGTCCGGGACAGGGCGTAACAATGAGCAGTTCTTC. This sequence encodes CASESGTGRNNEQFF.

The chain joins TRBV30 to TRBJ1-6; no firm D call. The CDR3 spans 15 residues. CDR1 is GTSNPN, CDR2 SVGIG, per germline (reference sequence). Trimming shortened V by 7 bases and J by 0 bases, and 13 bases separated the two germline ends. The chain's CDR3 is CASTPHGSYNSPLHF. CDR3 sequence (DNA): TGTGCCTCAACCCCTCATGGCTCCTATAATTCACCCCTCCACTTT.

The gene calls are TRBV30 and TRBJ2-7; 7 nucleotides agree with TRBD1. Trimming at V came to 3 bases and at J to 3 bases, leaving 8 bases not matched to a gene. CDR1 is GTSNPN and CDR2 is SVGIG in the germline V gene (reference sequence). CDR3 length: 14 residues. CDR3 residues: CAWRARDSFYEQYF. In DNA, the CDR3 is TGTGCCTGGAGGGCCCGGGACAGTTTCTACGAGCAGTACTTC.

The CDR3 DNA reads as TGTGCCAGCAGTTACATGGGACAGGCGTATGGCTACACCTTC. Its translation is CASSYMGQAYGYTF. The rearrangement links TRBV6-2 or TRBV6-3 to TRBJ1-2, with TRBD1 matching 8 bases. In germline, CDR1 is MNHEY, CDR2 SVGEGT. The CDR3 is made up of 14 amino acids. J lost 5 bases, V lost 2 bases, and 4 bases had no gene match.

J is TRBJ2-3 and V is TRBV27; no clear D gene. With 3 bases removed from V and 0 bases from J, the gap between germline ends came to 10 bases. The germline V gene encodes CDR1 MNHEY and CDR2 SMNVEV (reference sequence). This CDR3 is 15 amino acids long. The CDR3 loop reads CASSFRRASTDTQYF. DNA of the CDR3: TGTGCCAGCAGTTTCAGACGAGCTAGCACAGATACGCAGTATTTT.

The chain recombines TRBV18 with TRBJ2-3; D is uncertain. The CDR3 is 14 amino acids. V dropped 6 bases and J dropped 1 base, with 11 bases sitting between them. Germline CDR1 reads KGHSH; CDR2 reads LQKENI. The DNA for the CDR3 is TGTGCCAGCTCGTTTATCCGGGGCACAGATACGCAGTATTTT. This codes for CASSFIRGTDTQYF.

J is TRBJ1-1 and V is TRBV27, with 11 nucleotides matching TRBD1. The CDR3 extends over 13 amino acids. With 5 bases clipped from V and 7 bases from J, the junction kept 3 bases outside the gene matches. Germline-derived CDR1 and CDR2 are MNHEY and SMNVEV (reference sequence). The DNA of the CDR3 is TGTGCCAGCAGTGGACAGGGGGCAATTGAAGCTTTCTTT. Protein sequence: CASSGQGAIEAFF.

The DNA of the CDR3 is TGTGCCAGCAGCCCCTCAAGCGGGGTCAGGGGGGAGACCCAGTACTTC. Translating it yields CASSPSSGVRGETQYF. V usage is TRBV4-2 and J usage is TRBJ2-5; possibly TRBD1 or TRBD2 for D (7 bases each). This CDR3 has 16 amino acids. The germline V gene has CDR1 LGHNA and CDR2 YNFKEQ. Trimming shortened V by 4 bases and J by 5 bases, and 20 bases separated the two germline ends.

This clone appeared once. This rearrangement joins TRBV6-6 to TRBJ1-1; D gene ambiguous. The CDR3 runs to 13 residues. Trimming removed 0 bases from V and 1 base from J, with 3 bases in between. Germline V CDR1 and CDR2: MNHNY, SVGAGI (reference sequence). DNA for the CDR3: TGTGCCAGCAGTTACTCGGAGAACACTGAAGCTTTCTTT. Translated, it gives CASSYSENTEAFF.

The CDR3 reads CASSPRGGEGNQPQHF. Written as DNA, the CDR3 is TGTGCCAGCAGTCCCCGCGGCGGTGAGGGCAATCAGCCCCAGCATTTT. The rearrangement joins TRBV6-4 to TRBJ1-5; no reliable D call. V dropped 5 bases and J dropped 2 bases, with 16 bases sitting between them. CDR1 and CDR2 (germline): MRHNA, SNTAGT. This CDR3 is 16 amino acids long.